The T cell receptor (beta chain) described here comes from a study of blood T cell repertoires in COVID-19. Clones were read by immunoSEQ multiplex PCR, and TCRdb kept only the in-frame ones, dropping some. The sample lists about 330,000 clones, 87% occurring once. Germline V gene data show CDR1 as LNHDA and CDR2 as SQIVND (reference sequence). Germline trimming cut 4 bases from V and 3 bases from J; bases unmatched to any gene: 9. The CDR3 extends over 16 amino acids. This clonotype was sampled from a man younger than 45 with COVID-19, enrolled during active disease. Specimen: peripheral blood. The rearrangement joins TRBV19 to TRBJ1-3; 7 positions match TRBD1. CDR3 sequence (DNA): TGTGCCAGTAGTACCCCCCAGGGGGTGATTGGAAACACCATATATTTT. It encodes CASSTPQGVIGNTIYF. Combining the CDR3 with reference TRBV19 and TRBJ1-3 gives the whole variable domain DGGITQSPKYLFRKEGQNVTLSCEQNLNHDAMYWYRQDPGQGLRLIYYSQIVNDFQKGDIAEGYSVSREKKESFPLTVTSAQKNPTAFYLCASSTPQGVIGNTIYFGEGSWLTVV.